The 7 T cell receptor beta chains below were found in one sample sequenced in a study of CD8 T cells in ankylosing spondylitis. TCRdb called the 5' RACE reads again in MiXCR, with one record for every CDR3 protein. There are about 190,000 distinct CDR3 sequences in the sample; 10% to 15% occur only once, and roughly 9.6% lies in the top ten. Sample: blood, either unsorted or a sorted T cell fraction (not recorded which). Receptors were obtained from a female donor with ankylosing spondylitis or in good health (not recorded which).

V gene TRBV7-3 combines with J gene TRBJ2-6; the D is unclear. Deletions cut 2 bases from V and 4 bases from J, with 12 bases between. The CDR3 contains 16 residues. Germline V lookup: CDR1 SGHTA, CDR2 FQGTGA. The CDR3 DNA reads as TGTGCCAGCAGCTTATACGGTAGAACCGGGGCCAACGTCCTGACTTTC. Translating it yields CASSLYGRTGANVLTF.

This clonotype was found many times. The chain combines TRBV4-3 with TRBJ2-1; TRBD2 aligns across 8 bases. CDR1 is LGHNA and CDR2 is YSLEER in the germline V gene. After removal of 1 base from V and 2 bases from J, the junction contained 10 bases not matched to a gene. There are 18 residues in the CDR3. CDR3 residues: CASSQAPAGVGPYNEQFF. The CDR3 DNA reads as TGCGCCAGCAGCCAAGCGCCAGCGGGAGTCGGCCCCTACAATGAGCAGTTCTTC.

Notes on this clonotype: A much larger clone sits a single nucleotide away, making a read error possible. The DNA is left out, because the CDR3 cannot be placed on it with certainty; the CDR3 is given as TCRdb lists it. V usage is TRBV11-2 and J usage is TRBJ2-5; the listed D gene, TRBD2, was not tested against the DNA. The germline gives CDR1 SGHAT, CDR2 FQNNGV. The CDR3 totals 18 residues, both ends included. The CDR3: CASSPEGWASGSAETQNF.

On this clonotype: Possible read error: a much larger clone is one base away. The chain couples TRBV7-8 to TRBJ2-1; 8 positions agree with TRBD2. Germline-derived CDR1 and CDR2 are SGHVS and FQNEAQ. This CDR3 contains 17 residues. The CDR3 loop is CASSLGSFAGGYNGQFF. For the CDR3, the DNA is TGTGCCAGCAGCTTAGGGTCCTTTGCGGGGGGCTACAATGGGCAGTTCTTC. Complete variable domain (other parts from reference TRBV7-8 and TRBJ2-1): GAGVSQSPRYKVAKRGQDVALRCDPISGHVSLFWYQQALGQGPEFLTYFQNEAQLDKSGLPSDRFFAERPEGSVSTLKIQRTQQEDSAVYLCASSLGSFAGGYNGQFFGPGTRLTVL.

There are many counts of this clonotype. This chain links TRBV7-9 with TRBJ2-1; tentatively, D is TRBD1 (5 bases). There are 16 residues in the CDR3. Germline V gene sequence: CDR1 SEHNR, CDR2 FQNEAQ (reference sequence). Trimming pared 4 bases from V and 2 bases from J, leaving 15 bases between. The DNA for the CDR3 is TGTGCCAGCAGCTCGTCGGGCCAGGGTACCTACAATGAGCAGTTCTTC. The encoded protein is CASSSSGQGTYNEQFF.

This clonotype was observed at least ten times. The chain uses TRBV9 and TRBJ2-2, with D possibly being TRBD1 or TRBD2 (6 bases each). V was shortened by 4 bases and J by 1 base, with 11 bases between the two germline ends. The CDR3 sequence is 15 residues long. Per the germline V gene, CDR1 is SGDLS and CDR2 is YYNGEE. CDR3 nucleotide sequence: TGTGCCAGCAGCACCGGGGGCTGGAACACCGGGGAGCTGTTTTTT. Amino acids: CASSTGGWNTGELFF.

As concerns this clonotype: A much larger clone sits a single nucleotide away, making a read error possible. As DNA, the CDR3 is TGTGTCAGCAGCCCCAGGGCTAACTCTGGAAACACCATATATTTT. As protein: CVSSPRANSGNTIYF. This chain links TRBV6-1 with TRBJ1-3, with D possibly matching TRBD1 (5 bases). Germline V gene lookup returns CDR1 MNHNS and CDR2 SASEGT. The CDR3 is 15 residues long.